In this sample, the clone carrying this TCR beta chain turned up a few times. CDR1 and CDR2 (germline): GTSNPN, SVGIG (reference sequence). This CDR3 region has 13 residues. Trimming took 0 bases from V and 2 from J, leaving 8 bases between them. The table came from immunoSEQ multiplex PCR; TCRdb's copy has only in-frame clones and leaves some out. The repertoire includes over a million clones, around three quarters of them detected once, and 0.5% to 0.6% sits in the top ten. This entry is derived from a study of shared clonotypes between healthy human individuals. J is TRBJ2-7 and V is TRBV30, with a tentative D call TRBD1 (5 bases). This TCR came from a man between 18 and 35 years old in good health. Some clones in this sample may be carry-over from other donors' samples. Material for sequencing was memory CD4+ T cells from PBMCs. Subset indicated: CD45RA-negative fraction. The CDR3 is CAWSVGHTYEQYF. The DNA of the CDR3 is TGTGCCTGGAGTGTGGGGCATACCTACGAGCAGTACTTC.